These 27 T cell receptor beta chains were sequenced from one sample in a study of T cells in Graves' hyperthyroidism and ophthalmopathy (dated by TCRdb to between 2019 and 2020). Library creation used multiplex PCR. The reads were generated on an Illumina HiSeq 2000. The TCR beta CDR3 regions were amplified from RNA transcripts. A first-round RT-PCR of the TCR CDR3 used the HTBI primer set with the Qiagen OneStep RT-PCR kit. The public reads were quality trimmed at Q25 with fastp and then assembled into clones with MiXCR by TCRdb, keeping productive beta chains. Records with the same CDR3 protein are collapsed into one entry carrying the most frequent genes and DNA. The sample includes more than 300,000 distinct CDR3 sequences, with roughly 20% observed a single time. The ten largest clonotypes hold 40% of the sample. The material sequenced was blood. These receptors all come from a man in his late teens or twenties with Graves' ophthalmopathy.

V usage is TRBV4-1 and J usage is TRBJ1-2; 9 bases agree with TRBD1. Germline values: CDR1 MGHRA, CDR2 YSYEKL. CDR3 length: 15 residues. With 3 bases clipped from V and 7 bases from J, the junction kept 9 bases outside the gene matches. CDR3: CASSQFSGQGGGYTF. Here the CDR3 DNA reads TGCGCCAGCAGCCAGTTCTCGGGACAGGGTGGTGGCTACACCTTC.

This clonotype was recorded at least ten times. CDR3 loop: CASSEKGRQVSYEQYF. CDR3 coding DNA: TGTGCCAGCAGTGAAAAAGGGAGACAGGTCTCCTACGAGCAGTACTTC. The chain employs TRBV6-1 and TRBJ2-7, with D possibly being TRBD1 (6 bases). The V gene lost 2 bases and the J gene lost 0 bases, with 14 bases spanning the gap. Germline V CDR1 and CDR2: MNHNS, SASEGT. There are 16 residues in the CDR3.

This chain links TRBV20-1 with TRBJ1-5; D not certain. V dropped 6 bases and J dropped 11 bases, with 20 bases sitting between them. This CDR3 has 13 residues. Looked up from germline, CDR1 is DFQATT and CDR2 is SNEGSKA (reference sequence). CDR3 DNA sequence: TGCAGTGCCGGGTCCCTTGTTGGGGTGACCCAGCATTTT. Its protein product is CSAGSLVGVTQHF.

With regard to this clonotype: A much larger clone differs from this one at a single base, so this may be a read error. The J gene is TRBJ1-1, the V gene TRBV7-6, with a weak D call TRBD1 (5 bases). Germline lookup yields CDR1 SGHVS and CDR2 FNYEAQ. CDR3 length equals 13 residues. The CDR3 region has the DNA TGTGCCAGCAACCGGGGGGGGAACACTGAAGCTCTCTTT. Translated, it gives CASNRGGNTEALF.

This clonotype was recorded at least ten times. Here the CDR3 DNA reads TGTGCCAGCAGCCGCTATCGCACAGATACGCAGTATTTT. As protein: CASSRYRTDTQYF. The chain employs TRBV3-1 and TRBJ2-3, with D unresolved. V lost 4 bases and J lost 1, with 6 bases in between. CDR1 LGHDT and CDR2 YNNKEL come from the germline V gene (reference sequence). This CDR3 contains 13 residues.

This clonotype has a count of ten or more. The chain joins TRBV7-2 to TRBJ2-3; 8 nucleotides align to TRBD2. V was pared by 8 bases and J by 4 bases, with 11 bases of the junction left unmatched. From germline, CDR1 is SGHTA and CDR2 FQGNSA. This CDR3 is built from 15 residues. CDR3 nucleotide sequence: TGTGCCAGCGGGAGCGGGGGCCCCTTGGCAGATACGCAGTATTTT. Amino acid sequence: CASGSGGPLADTQYF.

The chain carries TRBV6-1 and TRBJ1-5; D is unresolved. Germline lookup yields CDR1 MNHNS and CDR2 SASEGT. The CDR3 is 13 amino acids. V lost 5 bases, J lost 5 bases, and 10 bases lay in between. CDR3 loop: CASSYGLDQPQHF. CDR3 bases: TGTGCCAGCAGTTATGGGTTGGATCAGCCCCAGCATTTT.

Points on this clonotype: Compared with germline, one end of the junction differs, possibly owing to a read error. V is TRBV5-1 and J is TRBJ2-3; tentatively, D is TRBD2 (6 bases). The CDR3 loop spans 16 amino acids. Looked up from germline, CDR1 is SGHRS and CDR2 is YFSETQ. The chain's CDR3 is CARSPSGGMVGDTQYF. Here the CDR3 DNA reads TGCGCCCGCAGCCCAAGCGGCGGGATGGTTGGGGATACGCAGTATTTT.

In this sample, this clonotype turned up many times. The chain couples TRBV7-9 to TRBJ2-7, with TRBD1 as a possible D gene (5 bases). The V gene lost 1 base and the J gene lost 2 bases, with 9 bases spanning the gap. This CDR3 has 14 amino acids. Germline V gene lookup returns CDR1 SEHNR and CDR2 FQNEAQ (reference sequence). The DNA for the CDR3 is TGTGCCAGCAGCTTAGTTTCCAGGGCCTACGAGCAGTACTTC. It encodes CASSLVSRAYEQYF.

This clonotype has only a few counts. The chain carries TRBV15 and TRBJ2-2; D may be TRBD2 (5 bases). CDR3 length: 14 amino acids. Germline loops: CDR1 LNHNV, CDR2 YYDKDF (reference sequence). The V and J ends lost 1 base and 3 bases respectively, with 6 bases between them. The CDR3 sequence is CATSRGGHTGELFF. The CDR3 bases are TGTGCCACCAGCAGAGGCGGGCACACCGGGGAGCTGTTTTTT.

The chain links TRBV25-1 to TRBJ2-5; 7 positions agree with TRBD2. CDR3 length: 16 amino acids. CDR1 is MGHDK, CDR2 SYGVNS, per germline. V was pared by 2 bases and J by 1 base, with 7 bases of the junction left unmatched. The CDR3 region is CASSERTGRAQETQYF. The DNA of the CDR3 is TGTGCCAGCAGTGAAAGGACTGGGAGGGCCCAAGAGACCCAGTACTTC. The entire variable domain, with the rest obtained from reference TRBV25-1 and TRBJ2-5, is as follows: EADIYQTPRYLVIGTGKKITLECSQTMGHDKMYWYQQDPGMELHLIHYSYGVNSTEKGDLSSESTVSRIRTEHFPLTLESARPSHTSQYLCASSERTGRAQETQYFGPGTRLLVL.

The rearrangement uses TRBV28 and TRBJ1-5; D ambiguous. The CDR3 extends over 16 amino acids. V was trimmed by 6 bases and J by 4 bases, leaving 19 bases between them. The germline V gene has CDR1 MDHEN and CDR2 SYDVKM. As DNA, the CDR3 is TGTGCCAGCAGCTCCGGACCGTCTATATGGAATCAGCCCCAGCATTTT. Its protein product is CASSSGPSIWNQPQHF.

This clonotype has ten or more counts. The genes are TRBV12-5 and TRBJ2-5; possible D gene TRBD1, 6 bases. CDR3 length: 18 residues. Germline V gene lookup returns CDR1 LGHNT and CDR2 FRNRAP. Trimming removed 2 bases at V and 3 bases at J, with 22 bases between. The CDR3 region is CASGLMHHPGQLEETQYF. The CDR3, as DNA: TGTGCTAGTGGTTTGATGCACCATCCGGGACAATTGGAAGAGACCCAGTACTTC.

This chain joins TRBV24-1 and TRBJ2-3; no clear D gene. Germline-derived CDR1 and CDR2 are KGHDR and SFDVKD. The CDR3 sequence is 16 residues long. Trimming took off 0 bases at V and 1 base at J, with 10 bases between the two ends. The chain's CDR3 is CATSDLSNQGTDTQYF. The CDR3 DNA reads TGTGCCACCAGTGATTTGTCCAATCAGGGCACAGATACGCAGTATTTT.

The chain joins TRBV3-1 to TRBJ2-7; D is possibly TRBD1 or TRBD2 (5 bases each). Germline V gene lookup returns CDR1 LGHDT and CDR2 YNNKEL (reference sequence). The CDR3 spans 15 residues. V was clipped by 0 bases and J by 6 bases, with 15 bases between them. The CDR3 here is CASSQERGVVVEQYF. The CDR3 DNA follows: TGTGCCAGCAGCCAAGAAAGGGGAGTGGTTGTCGAGCAGTACTTC.

This clonotype came up a few times. This sequence joins TRBV12-3 or TRBV12-4 and TRBJ2-7, with TRBD2 matching over 9 bases. V was pared by 7 bases and J by 2 bases, with 3 bases of the junction left unmatched. This CDR3 has 13 amino acids. The CDR3 bases are TGTGCCAGCAATCTAGCGGGGACCTACGAGCAGTACTTC. It codes for CASNLAGTYEQYF.

The table lists this clonotype with many counts. The chain joins TRBV12-3 or TRBV12-4 to TRBJ2-2; D is uncertain. The CDR3 extends over 14 amino acids. V was trimmed by 1 base and J by 4 bases, leaving 7 bases between them. CDR3 in DNA: TGTGCCAGCAGTTTAGGTGCAGGCACCGGGGAGCTGTTTTTT. As protein: CASSLGAGTGELFF.

J is TRBJ1-2 and V is TRBV5-4, with 7 bases lining up with TRBD1. V lost 3 bases and J lost 6; bases outside the gene matches: 8. Germline V gives CDR1 SGHNT, CDR2 YYREEE (reference sequence). The CDR3 consists of 14 residues. CDR3 bases: TGTGCCAGCAGCTGGACCGGGACAGCGGATGGCTACACCTTC. It is translated as CASSWTGTADGYTF.

With respect to this clonotype: This could be a read error, since a much larger clone is one nucleotide away. V and J are TRBV11-2 and TRBJ1-6; perhaps TRBD1 as D (5 bases). This CDR3 is built from 16 residues. V shed 1 base and J shed 14 bases, with 21 bases lying between them. Germline V gene lookup returns CDR1 SGHAT and CDR2 FQNNGV. This chain's CDR3 is CASSLGRFGGGSALHF. The CDR3 DNA follows: TGTGCCAGCAGCTTAGGCCGATTCGGCGGGGGGTCGGCCCTCCACTTT.

This clonotype was detected ten times or more. The chain is built from TRBV6-4 and TRBJ1-1; D gene uncertain. Germline V CDR1 and CDR2: MRHNA, SNTAGT. The CDR3 has 12 residues. Trimming left V 6 bases short and J 4 bases short, with 9 bases between. The CDR3 DNA reads as TGTGCCAGCAGCGGAGAAGGCACTGAAGCTTTCTTT. Protein product: CASSGEGTEAFF.

This clonotype showed up many times. This rearrangement joins TRBV12-3 or TRBV12-4 to TRBJ2-3; weak D call: TRBD1 (7 bases). There are 17 residues in the CDR3. V lost 5 bases to trimming and J lost 1 base, with 19 bases between them. The CDR3 DNA reads as TGTGCCAGCAGTCCCCATCCAGGGGGGTCGGGCACAGATACGCAGTATTTT. Translating gives CASSPHPGGSGTDTQYF.

V usage is TRBV20-1 and J usage is TRBJ1-2, with 7 bases matching TRBD1. Trimming took 5 bases from V and 4 from J; bases not matched to a gene: 10. CDR1 and CDR2 from the germline V gene are DFQATT and SNEGSKA (reference sequence). The CDR3 is made up of 14 amino acids. The CDR3 sequence: CSAPTDREGYGYTF. Here the CDR3 DNA reads TGCAGTGCTCCTACCGACAGGGAGGGCTATGGCTACACCTTC.

At least ten counts were recorded for this clonotype. J is TRBJ1-1 and V is TRBV28; D not certain. CDR3 length: 14 residues. CDR1 is MDHEN and CDR2 is SYDVKM in the germline V gene. Trimming shortened V by 5 bases and J by 7 bases, and 17 bases separated the two germline ends. In DNA form, the CDR3 reads TGTGCCAGCAGTGAACGGAGACTAACCTATGAAGCTTTCTTT. Its protein product is CASSERRLTYEAFF.

This clonotype appeared many times. The chain combines TRBV20-1 with TRBJ2-3, with D uncertain. Trimming removed 1 base at V and 0 bases at J, with 5 bases between. In germline, CDR1 is DFQATT, CDR2 SNEGSKA (reference sequence). The CDR3 runs to 13 residues. This chain's CDR3 is CSARVASTDTQYF. Written as DNA, the CDR3 is TGCAGTGCTAGAGTGGCGAGCACAGATACGCAGTATTTT.

This clonotype was picked up many times. V is TRBV7-8 and J is TRBJ1-5; no clear D gene. CDR3 size: 14 residues. CDR1 and CDR2 from the germline V gene are SGHVS and FQNEAQ. Deletions cut 4 bases from V and 4 bases from J, with 11 bases between. The CDR3 DNA reads as TGTGCCAGCAGCTACGGCCGACGTAATCAGCCCCAGCATTTT. Its translation: CASSYGRRNQPQHF.

The chain recombines TRBV7-2 with TRBJ1-2; D is ambiguous. Germline lookup yields CDR1 SGHTA and CDR2 FQGNSA. V was pared by 5 bases and J by 5 bases, with 18 bases between. The CDR3 length is 15 residues. The CDR3 reads CASSEVHTIEYGYTF. Here the CDR3 DNA reads TGTGCCAGCAGCGAGGTACACACGATAGAGTATGGCTACACCTTC. Drawing the rest from reference TRBV7-2 and TRBJ1-2, the complete variable domain is GAGVSQSPSNKVTEKGKDVELRCDPISGHTALYWYRQSLGQGLEFLIYFQGNSAPDKSGLPSDRFSAERTGGSVSTLTIQRTQQEDSAVYLCASSEVHTIEYGYTFGSGTRLTVV.

At least ten counts were recorded for this clonotype. This chain joins TRBV7-9 and TRBJ2-5, with D perhaps TRBD1 or TRBD2 (5 bases each). Germline CDR1 is SEHNR and CDR2 is FQNEAQ (reference sequence). The CDR3 runs to 15 residues. Trimming cost V 0 bases and J 1 base, with 9 bases left between them. The CDR3 region is CASSLAGDGQETQYF. CDR3 in DNA: TGTGCCAGCAGCTTAGCGGGGGACGGCCAAGAGACCCAGTACTTC.